A selection of T cell receptor beta chains follows, all from one sample in a study of shared clonotypes between healthy human individuals. The protocol was immunoSEQ multiplex PCR, while the TCRdb copy is restricted to in-frame clones and leaves out a portion. The data contain about 710,000 clones, 55% to 80% of them singletons. The specimen sequenced was memory CD4+ T cells sorted from blood. The source of these receptors is a woman under 40 in good health. CDR3s include the opening cysteine and the closing phenylalanine or tryptophan. D genes are given only for firm matches. Clone sizes are given selectively: once, few, many, or a class where the clone is expanded.

13 TRBJ2-3 . TRBV19 . TGTGCCAGTAGTTCAAGAGTAACAGATACGCAGTATTTT CASSSRVTDTQYF
15 TRBJ1-3 TRBD1 TRBV19 few TGTGCCAGTAGTGCGGACAGGCCCTCTGGAAACACCATATATTTT CASSADRPSGNTIYF
16 TRBJ2-1 TRBD1 TRBV28 . TGTGCCAGCAAGCTGCTTCCGGGACAGCTAAACAATGAGCAGTTCTTC CASKLLPGQLNNEQFF
13 TRBJ2-3 TRBD1 TRBV5-1 . TGCGCCAGCAGCTTCAGGGACAGGGCTCGTCCGTATTTT CASSFRDRARPYF
13 TRBJ1-2 . TRBV29-1 . TGCAGCGTTGGATTACGGGACCCCTATGGCTACACCTTC CSVGLRDPYGYTF
12 TRBJ1-2 . TRBV5-8 . TGTGCCAGCAGCCGTCCCCACCAGGGCTACACCTTC CASSRPHQGYTF
17 TRBJ1-1 . TRBV4-1 . TGCGCCAGCAGCCAAGTTCCACTCACAGTCGGGGGAACTGAAGCTTTCTTT CASSQVPLTVGGTEAFF
14 TRBJ2-7 . TRBV28 . TGTGCCAGCAGTTTCGGACGGGGCTCCTACGAGCAGTACTTC CASSFGRGSYEQYF
12 TRBJ2-7 . TRBV5-1 . TGCGCCAGCAGCTCTGACAACTACGAGCAGTACTTC CASSSDNYEQYF
15 TRBJ2-1 . TRBV7-3 . TGTGCCAGCAGCCTTGGATCGGGACTCTACAATGAGCAGTTCTTC CASSLGSGLYNEQFF
15 TRBJ1-5 . TRBV19 . TGTGCCAGTAGTATCGTGAGTTCGGGCAATCAGCCCCAGCATTTT CASSIVSSGNQPQHF
14 TRBJ1-2 . TRBV6-1 . TGTGCCAGCAGGGTACAAAGCGAGGGGACTGGCTACACCTTC CASRVQSEGTGYTF
13 TRBJ2-2 TRBD1 TRBV19 . TGTGCCAGTTCGGACAGGGCTGTCGGGGAGCTGTTTTTT CASSDRAVGELFF
14 TRBJ1-2 TRBD1 TRBV5-6 . TGTGCCAGCAGCTTGGGGCAGGGGGCTTACGGCTACACCTTC CASSLGQGAYGYTF
14 TRBJ1-3 . TRBV10-3 . TGTGCCATCAGTGAGGGGGGCCCCGGAAACACCATATATTTT CAISEGGPGNTIYF
13 TRBJ1-2 TRBD1 TRBV5-6 once TGTGCCAGCAGGGAGACAGGGGGGCATGGCTACACCTTC CASRETGGHGYTF
21 TRBJ1-5 . TRBV27 . TGTGCCAGCAGTTTAGGCCCCGTAAACAGGGCCCGACCCCTTAGCAATCAGCCCCAGCATTTT CASSLGPVNRARPLSNQPQHF
13 TRBJ2-5 . TRBV21-1 . TGTGCCAGTAGACCGGGACTCCCAACGCGGCAGTACTTC CASRPGLPTRQYF
14 TRBJ2-7 TRBD2 TRBV29-1 few TGCAGCGTAGCCCCCGGGACTAGCGGCTACGAGCAGTACTTC CSVAPGTSGYEQYF
15 TRBJ1-3 . TRBV7-2 . TGTGCCAGCAGCCCTGATACAGCGTCTGGAAACACCATATATTTT CASSPDTASGNTIYF
13 TRBJ2-4 . TRBV5-1 . TGCGCCAGCAGCTTATCCGGGACCGCCATTCAGTACTTC CASSLSGTAIQYF
11 TRBJ2-1 . TRBV6-5 few TGTGCCAGCAGTTATGCGGGCAAGCAGTTCTTC CASSYAGKQFF
10 TRBJ2-1 . TRBV6-1 few TGTGCCAGCAGATACAATGAGCAGTTCTTC CASRYNEQFF
11 TRBJ1-1 . TRBV28 . TGTGCCACTACAGAGAACACTGAAGCTTTCTTT CATTENTEAFF
17 TRBJ1-5 TRBD1 TRBV4-2 . TGTGCCAGCAGCTTAGTGAGCCGGCAGGGGGCGGGTCAGCCCCAGCATTTT CASSLVSRQGAGQPQHF
16 TRBJ2-4 . TRBV18 . TGTGCCAGCTCACCACCGATGGGGATAGCCAAAAACATTCAGTACTTC CASSPPMGIAKNIQYF
16 TRBJ1-2 TRBD1 TRBV7-1 . TGTGCCAGCAGCTCCGGGACAGTAATATCCAACTATGGCTACACCTTC CASSSGTVISNYGYTF
12 TRBJ2-5 . TRBV29-1 few TGCAGCGTTGATCAGGGTTCAATCACCCAGTACTTC CSVDQGSITQYF
15 TRBJ1-5 . TRBV7-2 once TGTGCCAGCAGCTTTAACGGGTTCAGCAATCAGCCCCAGCATTTT CASSFNGFSNQPQHF
15 TRBJ2-3 TRBD2 TRBV6-7 many TGTGCCAGCAGTTCGAAGCGGGAGAGGACAGATACGCAGTATTTT CASSSKRERTDTQYF
15 TRBJ2-6 TRBD1 TRBV6-5 . TGTGCCAGCAGGCGAGGGGGCAATGGGGCCAACGTCCTGACTTTC CASRRGGNGANVLTF
15 TRBJ1-4 . TRBV18 . TGTGCCAGCTCACCCCATAAGCACGCCGGGGAAAAACTGTTTTTT CASSPHKHAGEKLFF
14 TRBJ2-1 TRBD2 TRBV19 . TGTGCCAGTAGTAGAGGACTAGCGGTCAATGAGCAGTTCTTC CASSRGLAVNEQFF
15 TRBJ1-2 . TRBV11-2 . TGTGCCAGCAGCGACGCTCCGACAGAGTTATATGGCTACACCTTC CASSDAPTELYGYTF
17 TRBJ2-7 TRBD2 TRBV5-8 . TGTGCCAGCAGCCTTTTTCGGGAGGAGGGGCGGACCTACGAGCAGTACTTC CASSLFREEGRTYEQYF
17 TRBJ1-3 . TRBV4-2 . TGTGCCAGCAGCCAAGATGAGACCCCTCCTTCTGGAAACACCATATATTTT CASSQDETPPSGNTIYF
14 TRBJ1-2 . TRBV19 . TGTGCCAGTAGTATCGCGGGGGCTAACTATGGCTACACCTTC CASSIAGANYGYTF
14 TRBJ1-3 . TRBV7-2 . TGTGCCAGCAGCCAGACCATCTCTGGAAACACCATATATTTT CASSQTISGNTIYF
15 TRBJ1-5 . TRBV28 few TGTGCCAGCAGTTTCTTGGTGGTTCGCAATCAGCCCCAGCATTTT CASSFLVVRNQPQHF
16 TRBJ2-1 TRBD2 TRBV7-2 . TGTGCCAGCAGCACAACTAGCGGGAGCTACTACAATGAGCAGTTCTTC CASSTTSGSYYNEQFF
14 TRBJ1-5 TRBD1 TRBV18 . TGTGCCAGCTCACTCGACAGGGACGGTCAGCCCCAGCATTTT CASSLDRDGQPQHF
13 TRBJ2-3 . TRBV5-1 few TGCGCCAGTAACTCAGGTAGCACAGATACGCAGTATTTT CASNSGSTDTQYF
13 TRBJ1-1 . TRBV5-4 . TGTGCCAGCAGCTTGAAGGCAGGCACTGAAGCTTTCTTT CASSLKAGTEAFF
15 TRBJ2-2 TRBD2 TRBV5-1 once TGCGCCAGCAGCTTGGGACTAGCGGGAGCCGGGGAGCTGTTTTTT CASSLGLAGAGELFF
12 TRBJ2-5 . TRBV2 . TGTGCCAGCAACAGGAACCAAGAGACCCAGTACTTC CASNRNQETQYF
16 TRBJ1-5 TRBD1 TRBV2 . TGTGCCAGCAAGCGCGCGGGACAGTGGGTGCATCAGCCCCAGCATTTT CASKRAGQWVHQPQHF
14 TRBJ1-1 . TRBV18 . TGTGCCAGCTCACTCCGGGGTCAGGGCACTGAAGCTTTCTTT CASSLRGQGTEAFF